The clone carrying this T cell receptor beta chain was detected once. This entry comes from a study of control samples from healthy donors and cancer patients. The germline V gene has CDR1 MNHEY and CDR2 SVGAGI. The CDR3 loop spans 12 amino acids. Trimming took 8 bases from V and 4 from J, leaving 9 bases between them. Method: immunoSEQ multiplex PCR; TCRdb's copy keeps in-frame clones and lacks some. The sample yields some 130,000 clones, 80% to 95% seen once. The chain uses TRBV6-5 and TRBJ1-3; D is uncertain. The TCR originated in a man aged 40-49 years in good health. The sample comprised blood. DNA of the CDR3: TGTGCCAGCGCGTCACAGGGAAACACCATATATTTT. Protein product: CASASQGNTIYF.